The 25 T cell receptor beta chains listed next were all sequenced from one sample in a study of blood T cell repertoires in COVID-19 (TCRdb year 2020). Receptors were amplified or captured by the immunoSEQ multiplex PCR assay. TCRdb mirrors the immuneACCESS table, restricted to in-frame sequences. Some clones are absent from its copies; in checked studies, under half trace to an unresolved V gene, and the reason for the others is unknown. The sample has 60,000 to 80,000 clones on record, approximately 90% of them singletons. Of the sample, about 0.6% falls within the top ten clones. Sequenced: peripheral blood. The receptors were sampled from a man in his sixties with acute or convalescent COVID-19.

This rearrangement joins TRBV21-1 to TRBJ2-1; the D call in the table, TRBD2, was not verified against the DNA. TRBV21-1 is described as a pseudogene. The CDR3 runs 16 residues. CDR3 residues: CARGLAGRGAYNEQFF. CDR3 sequence (DNA): TGTGCCAGGGGACTAGCCGGGCGCGGGGCCTACAATGAGCAGTTCTTC.

CDR3 residues: CASRPDLGRGYTF. CDR3 in DNA: TGTGCCAGCAGACCCGATCTGGGGCGCGGCTACACCTTC. The V gene is TRBV6-5, the J gene TRBJ1-2, with D maybe TRBD1 (5 bases). The CDR3 loop spans 13 amino acids. Germline loops: CDR1 MNHEY, CDR2 SVGAGI. V gave up 6 bases and J gave up 8 bases, with 16 bases separating them.

The chain carries TRBV10-3 and TRBJ1-2; 7 nucleotides line up with TRBD1. The CDR3 runs to 16 residues. After removal of 4 bases from V and 1 base from J, the junction contained 9 bases not matched to a gene. Germline CDR1 ENHRY, CDR2 SYGVKD. The CDR3, as DNA: TGTGCCATCAGTGTCCCCGCAGGGGGAGATAACTATGGCTACACCTTC. Encoded protein: CAISVPAGGDNYGYTF.

The rearrangement uses TRBV6-6 and TRBJ2-1; no reliable D call. CDR1 MNHNY and CDR2 SVGAGI come from the germline V gene (reference sequence). The CDR3 is 15 residues long. The V gene lost 0 bases and the J gene lost 9 bases, with 15 bases spanning the gap. CDR3: CASSYSSGARVEQFF. The DNA of the CDR3 is TGTGCCAGCAGTTACTCCTCAGGTGCTCGAGTTGAGCAGTTCTTC.

J is TRBJ2-3 and V is TRBV14; a possible D gene is TRBD1 (6 bases). The CDR3 is 15 residues long. CDR1 and CDR2 (germline): SGHDN, FVKESK. V was cut by 1 base and J by 2 bases, with 10 bases left in between. The CDR3 DNA reads as TGTGCCAGCAGCCAAGCTGGACAGTTCACAGATACGCAGTATTTT. Amino acids: CASSQAGQFTDTQYF.

This chain links TRBV5-1 with TRBJ2-3; 8 bases are shared with TRBD2. The CDR3 is 17 amino acids. The J segment lost 1 base and the V segment lost 1 base, leaving 8 bases of the junction unmatched. Germline V gives CDR1 SGHRS, CDR2 YFSETQ. The CDR3 sequence: CASSLLAGGSGTDTQYF. In nucleotides, the CDR3 is TGCGCCAGCAGCTTGTTGGCGGGGGGCTCGGGCACAGATACGCAGTATTTT.

This chain uses TRBV18 with TRBJ1-4, with a tentative D call TRBD1 (5 bases). This CDR3 is built from 15 residues. V lost 2 bases to trimming and J lost 8 bases, with 15 bases between them. The germline gives CDR1 KGHSH, CDR2 LQKENI. The CDR3 DNA reads as TGTGCCAGCTCACCAAGGGGTCAGACAGAGGAAAAACTGTTTTTT. It specifies CASSPRGQTEEKLFF.

This chain joins TRBV19 and TRBJ2-1; 9 bases align to TRBD1. From germline, CDR1 is LNHDA and CDR2 SQIVND (reference sequence). The junction had 0 bases not matched to a gene; V was cut back by 6 bases and J by 3 bases. CDR3 length: 13 residues. The CDR3 here is CASRDRGYNEQFF. The CDR3, as DNA: TGTGCCAGTAGGGACAGGGGCTACAATGAGCAGTTCTTC.

This rearrangement joins TRBV19 to TRBJ2-7; 10 bases map to TRBD2. CDR3 length: 18 amino acids. V shed 0 bases and J 3 bases; nucleotides not matched to a gene: 11. Germline CDR1 reads LNHDA; CDR2 reads SQIVND (reference sequence). CDR3 residues: CASSIERSRSSGGYEQYF. DNA of the CDR3: TGTGCCAGTAGTATAGAGCGTTCCCGATCTAGCGGGGGCTACGAGCAGTACTTC.

J is TRBJ2-7 and V is TRBV4-2, with D perhaps TRBD1 (5 bases). The CDR3 spans 16 residues. Germline V gene data show CDR1 as LGHNA and CDR2 as YNFKEQ. Between the trimmed V and J ends, which lost 3 bases and 5 bases, there was a span of 20 bases. Here the CDR3 reads CASSQATQRGIHEQYF. The CDR3 DNA is TGTGCCAGCAGCCAGGCCACCCAAAGGGGAATCCACGAGCAGTACTTC.

The chain employs TRBV5-1 and TRBJ2-3; no firm D call. Trimming took off 7 bases at V and 2 bases at J, with 11 bases between the two ends. Germline V gene sequence: CDR1 SGHRS, CDR2 YFSETQ. The CDR3 is made up of 13 amino acids. The CDR3 reads CASGLPNTDTQYF. CDR3 in DNA: TGCGCCAGCGGCCTCCCAAACACAGATACGCAGTATTTT.

V usage is TRBV6-1 and J usage is TRBJ2-7; 9 bases match TRBD2. The CDR3 extends over 15 amino acids. V lost 2 bases and J lost 4; bases outside the gene matches: 6. CDR1 MNHNS and CDR2 SASEGT come from the germline V gene. In DNA form, the CDR3 reads TGTGCCAGCAGTGAACCCCCTAGCGGGACTTACGAGCAGTACTTC. Its protein is CASSEPPSGTYEQYF.

This clone showed up just once. The V call is TRBV4-1, the J call TRBJ1-4, with D uncertain. Trimming cost V 1 base and J 8 bases, with 11 bases left between them. In germline, CDR1 is MGHRA, CDR2 YSYEKL. This CDR3 contains 14 residues. Written as DNA, the CDR3 is TGCGCCAGCAGCCAAGGTCTAACCGGGGAAAAACTGTTTTTT. It translates to CASSQGLTGEKLFF.

The rearrangement links TRBV9 to TRBJ2-1; TRBD2 aligns across 8 bases. The J segment lost 3 bases and the V segment lost 0 bases, leaving 11 bases of the junction unmatched. The CDR3 is 18 amino acids. Germline V gene sequence: CDR1 SGDLS, CDR2 YYNGEE. CDR3 in DNA: TGTGCCAGCAGCGTAGTGTGGGTTAGCGGGAACTACTACAATGAGCAGTTCTTC. Amino acids: CASSVVWVSGNYYNEQFF.

This clone was seen only once. The rearrangement uses TRBV7-8 and TRBJ2-5; unclear D gene. V lost 5 bases and J 2 bases, leaving 12 bases between the germline ends. The length of the CDR3 is 14 residues. Germline CDR1 and CDR2: SGHVS and FQNEAQ. The CDR3 DNA follows: TGTGCCAGCAGCCCCCGACGGGTACAAGAGACCCAGTACTTC. The encoded protein is CASSPRRVQETQYF.

The chain couples TRBV18 to TRBJ1-2; unclear D gene. The CDR3 runs 16 residues. V dropped 0 bases and J dropped 1 base, with 12 bases sitting between them. The germline CDR1 and CDR2 sequences are KGHSH and LQKENI. DNA of the CDR3: TGTGCCAGCTCACCACCGCAGACATCACTTAACTATGGCTACACCTTC. Encoded protein: CASSPPQTSLNYGYTF.

The chain uses TRBV19 and TRBJ2-3; 9 bases are a match to TRBD1. Germline V lookup: CDR1 LNHDA, CDR2 SQIVND (reference sequence). With V trimmed by 6 bases and J by 0 bases, 1 base remained unmatched. The CDR3 consists of 14 residues. The CDR3, as DNA: TGTGCCAGTAGCGACAGGGGGAGCACAGATACGCAGTATTTT. It specifies CASSDRGSTDTQYF.

This clone was counted a single time. The rearrangement joins TRBV20-1 to TRBJ2-7; no reliable D call. Germline CDR1 reads DFQATT; CDR2 reads SNEGSKA (reference sequence). The CDR3 extends over 14 amino acids. With 3 bases removed from V and 2 bases from J, the gap between germline ends came to 14 bases. CDR3 coding DNA: TGCAGTGCTAGTACAGCACAATCACCCTACGAGCAGTACTTC. It yields the protein CSASTAQSPYEQYF.

The gene calls are TRBV5-8 and TRBJ1-2, with D possibly TRBD1 on 6 matching bases. CDR3 size: 15 residues. Trimming pared 0 bases from V and 1 base from J, leaving 10 bases between. CDR1 is SGHTS and CDR2 is YDEGEE in the germline V gene. CDR3 coding DNA: TGTGCCAGCAGCTTGGAAACAGGGAGTAACTATGGCTACACCTTC. Its protein is CASSLETGSNYGYTF.

V is TRBV5-1 and J is TRBJ2-7, with a tentative D call TRBD2 (6 bases). This CDR3 comprises 14 residues. Germline assignment: CDR1 SGHRS and CDR2 YFSETQ. Between the trimmed V and J ends, which lost 3 bases and 1 base, there was a span of 11 bases. The CDR3 reads CASSSETSSYEQYF. The CDR3 nucleotides are TGCGCCAGCAGCTCAGAGACTAGTTCCTACGAGCAGTACTTC. The whole variable domain, remainder taken from reference TRBV5-1 and TRBJ2-7, is KAGVTQTPRYLIKTRGQQVTLSCSPISGHRSVSWYQQTPGQGLQFLFEYFSETQRNKGNFPGRFSGRQFSNSRSEMNVSTLELGDSALYLCASSSETSSYEQYFGPGTRLTVT.

The V call is TRBV5-1, the J call TRBJ2-7; 8 nucleotides line up with TRBD1. V lost 3 bases, J lost 4 bases, and 6 bases stayed unmatched. The CDR3 sequence is 14 residues long. Germline assignment: CDR1 SGHRS and CDR2 YFSETQ. CDR3 in DNA: TGCGCCAGCAGCTCCGGGACAGGTCCGTACGAGCAGTACTTC. As protein: CASSSGTGPYEQYF. Filled out from reference TRBV5-1 and TRBJ2-7, the complete variable domain reads KAGVTQTPRYLIKTRGQQVTLSCSPISGHRSVSWYQQTPGQGLQFLFEYFSETQRNKGNFPGRFSGRQFSNSRSEMNVSTLELGDSALYLCASSSGTGPYEQYFGPGTRLTVT.

The chain links TRBV30 to TRBJ1-1; the match to TRBD1 covers 7 bases. The ends lost 0 bases at V and 1 base at J; junction bases unmatched: 2. Germline CDR1 reads GTSNPN; CDR2 reads SVGIG (reference sequence). CDR3 size: 14 residues. CDR3: CAWSVKGANTEAFF. CDR3 nucleotides: TGTGCCTGGAGTGTAAAGGGGGCGAACACTGAAGCTTTCTTT.

The J gene is TRBJ1-1, the V gene TRBV6-5; no definite D call. Trimming removed 8 bases from V and 7 bases from J, with 20 bases in between. The germline V gene encodes CDR1 MNHEY and CDR2 SVGAGI. The CDR3 loop spans 14 amino acids. CDR3 coding DNA: TGTGCCAGCCAAATCACTCGCGAGAGGAGTGAAGCTTTCTTT. This encodes CASQITRERSEAFF.

This chain joins TRBV10-3 and TRBJ1-2, with D perhaps matching TRBD1 (6 bases). This CDR3 comprises 16 residues. Germline assignment: CDR1 ENHRY and CDR2 SYGVKD. The V end was cut by 4 bases, the J end by 0 bases, with 15 bases between. The CDR3 coding sequence is TGTGCCATCAGTGGGGACACAGGAATCACTAACTATGGCTACACCTTC. It codes for CAISGDTGITNYGYTF.

This chain uses TRBV7-8 with TRBJ2-1; the match to TRBD2 covers 9 bases. The CDR3 loop spans 15 amino acids. V was clipped by 1 base and J by 4 bases; unmatched bases: 2. Germline loops: CDR1 SGHVS, CDR2 FQNEAQ. The CDR3 nucleotides read TGTGCCAGCAGCTTAGGACTAGCGGATTACAATGAGCAGTTCTTC. It yields the protein CASSLGLADYNEQFF.